The source of this T cell receptor (beta chain) is a study of molecular identifiers for immune sequencing clone quantification. With RNA at 10%, 30% or 50%, naive CD8 libraries came from around 18,000 to 910,000 sorted cells. As to this clonotype: A much larger clone lies one base from this, so it may be a read error.

The CDR3 spans 13 residues. Germline assignment: CDR1 SEHNR and CDR2 FQNEAQ (reference sequence). V was pared by 8 bases and J by 1 base, with 11 bases between. With listed TCR primers and previously described methods, bulk TCR libraries were prepared. TCRdb re-analysed the PCR reads in MiXCR, keeping a single row per CDR3 protein. Of about 330,000 distinct CDR3 sequences in the sample, roughly 23% were seen once. This chain links TRBV7-9 with TRBJ2-5, with D possibly being TRBD2 (5 bases). This clonotype originated in a human donor in good health. Some libraries in this study had Jurkat cell RNA spiked in. The sequencing sample was made of naive CD8+ T cells from blood, with Jurkat cell RNA spiked in. The subset here: FACS-sorted CD8+CD4-CCR7+CD45RA+ naive T cells. Written as DNA, the CDR3 is TGTGCCAGCGGAGAGACTACCCAAGAGACCCAGTACTTC. Protein product: CASGETTQETQYF.